This passage covers 24 T cell receptor beta chains from one sample sequenced in a study of T cells in Graves' hyperthyroidism and ophthalmopathy. Amplification targeted TCR beta CDR3 regions from RNA transcripts. Carried out on the TCR CDR3, a first-round RT-PCR used the HTBI primer set. TCRdb reprocessed the multiplex PCR reads via MiXCR and lists one record per CDR3 protein. Here the sample spans about 550,000 distinct CDR3 sequences, less than 25% being singletons. The material sequenced was blood. Every receptor here comes from a man younger than 30 with Graves' hyperthyroidism.

This clonotype was seen only once. The gene calls are TRBV6-1 and TRBJ2-7; no definite D call. Germline-derived CDR1 and CDR2 are MNHNS and SASEGT. CDR3 size: 12 residues. V was trimmed by 7 bases and J by 4 bases, leaving 11 bases between them. In DNA, the CDR3 is TGTGCCAGCATCGCCCCTAAGTACGAGCAGTACTTC. Its protein is CASIAPKYEQYF.

This clonotype was observed at least ten times. The J gene is TRBJ2-2, the V gene TRBV11-2; TRBD2 is a possible D gene (5 bases). With 2 bases removed from V and 6 bases from J, the gap between germline ends came to 10 bases. CDR1 is SGHAT, CDR2 FQNNGV, per germline. The CDR3 has 14 residues. The CDR3 DNA sequence: TGTGCCAGCAGCTTAATAGCGTGGGCCGGGGAGCTGTTTTTT. Amino acid sequence: CASSLIAWAGELFF.

This clonotype was observed at least ten times. The V call is TRBV10-3, the J call TRBJ2-5; TRBD1 matches at 8 bases. This CDR3 spans 18 amino acids. Germline V gene sequence: CDR1 ENHRY, CDR2 SYGVKD. V lost 0 bases to trimming and J lost 2 bases; unmatched junction nucleotides: 11. For the CDR3, the DNA is TGTGCCATCAGTGAGTCGAGTCAGGGGGCGTCGTGGCAAGAGACCCAGTACTTC. This gives the protein CAISESSQGASWQETQYF.

DNA for the CDR3: TGCGCCAGCAGCTTGGCAGCTTTGGGGGCCCCTCTAACCCTCCACTTT. Its translation: CASSLAALGAPLTLHF. The chain employs TRBV5-1 and TRBJ1-6; perhaps TRBD1 as D (6 bases). The germline gives CDR1 SGHRS, CDR2 YFSETQ. V dropped 0 bases and J dropped 14 bases, with 21 bases sitting between them. There are 16 residues in the CDR3.

This clonotype was recorded a few times. This sequence joins TRBV27 and TRBJ2-7; D might be TRBD1 (6 bases). The V end was cut by 2 bases, the J end by 5 bases, with 10 bases between. In germline, CDR1 is MNHEY, CDR2 SMNVEV (reference sequence). The CDR3 covers 13 residues. The CDR3 here is CASSLLSGDEQYF. For the CDR3, the DNA is TGTGCCAGCAGTTTACTTTCAGGGGACGAGCAGTACTTC.

This clonotype has ten or more counts. A much more abundant neighbour one base away suggests this may be a read error. The rearrangement joins TRBV12-3 or TRBV12-4 to TRBJ1-5; D gene ambiguous. V lost 8 bases, J lost 0 bases, and 5 bases lay in between. The CDR3 covers 12 residues. The CDR3 loop reads CASQDSNQPQHF. As DNA, the CDR3 is TGTGCCAGCCAGGATAGCAATCAGCCCCAGCATTTT.

There are a few counts of this clonotype. A much larger clone lies a single base off, so this may be a read error. V and J are TRBV10-3 and TRBJ1-5, with a possible D match to TRBD1 (5 bases). The CDR3 is 15 amino acids. Per germline, CDR1 ENHRY and CDR2 SYGVKD. In DNA, the CDR3 is TGTGCCAACAGTCCCGGGACGGTAAGCAATCAGCCCCAGCATTTT. This encodes CANSPGTVSNQPQHF.

This clonotype was seen at least ten times. Here the CDR3 reads CASSFRAPNYGYTF. CDR3 bases: TGTGCCAGCAGTTTCAGGGCCCCTAACTATGGCTACACCTTC. This sequence joins TRBV27 and TRBJ1-2, with D perhaps TRBD1 (5 bases). Per germline, CDR1 MNHEY and CDR2 SMNVEV (reference sequence). The CDR3 sequence is 14 residues long. Trimming took off 3 bases at V and 0 bases at J, with 8 bases between the two ends.

This sequence joins TRBV27 and TRBJ2-5; unclear D gene. Germline CDR1 is MNHEY and CDR2 is SMNVEV (reference sequence). This CDR3 has 14 amino acids. The V gene lost 3 bases and the J gene lost 5 bases, with 13 bases spanning the gap. This CDR3 reads CASSFRVLSETQYF. The CDR3 DNA is TGTGCCAGCAGTTTTAGGGTCCTCTCGGAGACCCAGTACTTC.

This chain uses TRBV5-1 with TRBJ1-3; D is unresolved. Per germline, CDR1 SGHRS and CDR2 YFSETQ. V dropped 3 bases and J dropped 5 bases, with 15 bases sitting between them. This CDR3 is built from 15 residues. CDR3 region: CASSWSGSSRNTIYF. The CDR3 coding sequence is TGCGCCAGCAGCTGGTCGGGGTCTTCGCGAAACACCATATATTTT.

The V and J genes are TRBV20-1 and TRBJ2-7; 15 positions match TRBD2. V gave up 4 bases and J gave up 7 bases; unmatched junction bases: 11. Germline V gene lookup returns CDR1 DFQATT and CDR2 SNEGSKA (reference sequence). This CDR3 contains 16 residues. Here the CDR3 reads CSAIGLAGGPGHEQYF. CDR3 bases: TGCAGTGCTATCGGACTAGCGGGGGGGCCTGGTCATGAGCAGTACTTC.

The rearrangement joins TRBV6-2 or TRBV6-3 to TRBJ2-7; 7 bases are shared with TRBD1. V dropped 6 bases and J dropped 2; count of bases not matched to a gene: 7. CDR3 length: 14 amino acids. Germline V gives CDR1 MNHEY, CDR2 SVGEGT. Written as DNA, the CDR3 is TGTGCCAGCAGACCCGGGACAGTAACCTACGAGCAGTACTTC. It is translated as CASRPGTVTYEQYF.

This clonotype was recorded many times. V is TRBV14 and J is TRBJ2-7, with TRBD1 matching 7 bases. The CDR3 contains 14 residues. Germline CDR1 reads SGHDN; CDR2 reads FVKESK. After removal of 1 base from V and 6 bases from J, the junction contained 6 bases not matched to a gene. The CDR3 coding sequence is TGTGCCAGCAGCCAAGGACAGGGCAAAGGCGAGCAGTACTTC. Translated, it gives CASSQGQGKGEQYF. Full variable domain (outside the CDR3, taken from reference TRBV14 and TRBJ2-7): EAGVTQFPSHSVIEKGQTVTLRCDPISGHDNLYWYRRVMGKEIKFLLHFVKESKQDESGMPNNRFLAERTGGTYSTLKVQPAELEDSGVYFCASSQGQGKGEQYFGPGTRLTVT.

A few counts support this clonotype. The chain uses TRBV7-9 and TRBJ2-5; 9 bases map to TRBD1. Germline assignment: CDR1 SEHNR and CDR2 FQNEAQ (reference sequence). Trimming removed 5 bases from V and 1 base from J; junction bases left unmatched: 5. The length of the CDR3 is 15 residues. The CDR3 reads CASSRSGQGQETQYF. CDR3 in DNA: TGTGCCAGCAGCCGCTCGGGACAGGGCCAAGAGACCCAGTACTTC.

This clonotype was found many times. The chain uses TRBV11-3 and TRBJ2-5; TRBD2 agrees at 14 bases. CDR3 length: 18 amino acids. The germline gives CDR1 SGHNT, CDR2 YENEEA. V trimming: 4 bases; J trimming: 5 bases; junction bases outside the gene matches: 12. The CDR3 is CASSSGTSGGASRETQYF. CDR3 DNA sequence: TGTGCCAGCAGCTCGGGGACTAGCGGGGGAGCAAGTCGGGAGACCCAGTACTTC.

This clonotype was counted ten times or more. V is TRBV11-2 and J is TRBJ1-5; 9 bases align to TRBD1. The CDR3 consists of 16 residues. Germline V gives CDR1 SGHAT, CDR2 FQNNGV. After removal of 3 bases from V and 4 bases from J, the junction contained 7 bases not matched to a gene. The CDR3 DNA follows: TGTGCCAGCAGCTTGACAGGGGGTAGGGGAAATCAGCCCCAGCATTTT. Residues: CASSLTGGRGNQPQHF.

The chain carries TRBV10-3 and TRBJ1-1, with D tentatively TRBD1 (6 bases). The CDR3 length is 15 residues. Germline V gene lookup returns CDR1 ENHRY and CDR2 SYGVKD. V lost 3 bases and J 0 bases, leaving 11 bases between the germline ends. The DNA for the CDR3 is TGTGCCATCAGTGATTCGGGGGCTATGAACACTGAAGCTTTCTTT. Amino acid sequence: CAISDSGAMNTEAFF.

This clonotype occurred many times. The chain joins TRBV13 to TRBJ1-2; D uncertain. The length of the CDR3 is 12 residues. Germline-derived CDR1 and CDR2 are PRHDT and FYEKMQ (reference sequence). V was shortened by 1 base and J by 7 bases, with 7 bases between the two germline ends. The CDR3 DNA follows: TGTGCCAGCAGCTTAGCCGACTCTGGCTACACCTTC. Its translation is CASSLADSGYTF.

This clonotype was found a few times. The chain employs TRBV30 and TRBJ2-7, with TRBD1 matching 11 bases. Unmatched junction bases numbered 7, after V lost 4 bases and J lost 5 bases. The CDR3 is made up of 14 amino acids. The germline V gene encodes CDR1 GTSNPN and CDR2 SVGIG (reference sequence). CDR3 DNA: TGTGCCTGGATGGACAGGGGGCTTACCCACGAGCAGTACTTC. Its protein product is CAWMDRGLTHEQYF.

The V and J genes are TRBV5-1 and TRBJ1-3; 12 nucleotides match TRBD1. From germline, CDR1 is SGHRS and CDR2 YFSETQ. The V and J ends lost 4 bases and 0 bases, in that order; junction bases with no gene match: 2. The CDR3 sequence is 16 residues long. The CDR3 sequence: CASSAGQGASGNTIYF. In nucleotides, the CDR3 is TGCGCCAGCAGCGCGGGACAGGGGGCCTCTGGAAACACCATATATTTT.

The sample holds many counts of this clonotype. The CDR3 loop is CASSATQELTNYGYTF. In DNA form, the CDR3 reads TGTGCCAGCAGTGCCACTCAGGAACTGACTAACTATGGCTACACCTTC. The chain has TRBV6-1 and TRBJ1-2; D ambiguous. The CDR3 is 16 amino acids. V was cut by 4 bases and J by 0 bases, with 15 bases left in between. Per germline, CDR1 MNHNS and CDR2 SASEGT.

This clonotype has only a few counts. A much larger clone differs by one base, so this may be a read error. V gene TRBV4-1 combines with J gene TRBJ1-2, with D hard to call. From germline, CDR1 is MGHRA and CDR2 YSYEKL. The CDR3 totals 15 residues. The V end was cut by 0 bases, the J end by 7 bases, with 15 bases between. The CDR3 loop reads CASSQDLGLISGYTF. Here the CDR3 DNA reads TGCGCCAGCAGCCAAGATTTAGGGCTGATAAGTGGCTACACCTTC.

V is TRBV10-3 and J is TRBJ2-7; 12 positions match TRBD2. The V gene end was trimmed by 8 bases and the J gene end by 4 bases; junction bases not matched to a gene: 6. The CDR3 sequence is 14 residues long. The germline CDR1 and CDR2 sequences are ENHRY and SYGVKD. Here the CDR3 reads CAIGRTSGEYEQYF. The DNA of the CDR3 is TGTGCCATCGGACGGACTAGCGGGGAATACGAGCAGTACTTC.

The chain's CDR3 is CASSYAGGTQETQYF. In DNA, the CDR3 is TGTGCCAGCAGCTATGCGGGGGGGACGCAAGAGACCCAGTACTTC. The rearrangement uses TRBV9 and TRBJ2-5; 9 bases align to TRBD2. This CDR3 spans 15 amino acids. Germline-derived CDR1 and CDR2 are SGDLS and YYNGEE. The trim removed 4 bases at V and 2 bases at J, leaving 6 bases unmatched.